One sample yielded the 6 T cell receptor beta chains listed below, sequenced in a study of chemoradiotherapy in HPV16-positive cancers (dated by TCRdb to the early 2020s). The library relied on the immunoSEQ multiplex PCR assay. TCRdb obtained this table from immuneACCESS and retained in-frame rearrangements with V and J assigned. These tables miss some clones; where compared with another copy, unresolved V genes account for less than half of the shortfall, and the remainder is unexplained. The sample table contains about 17,000 clones; only one count was recorded for around nine tenths of them. Less than 15% of the sample lies in the top ten. The sequencing used blood, collected from a patient who underwent chemoradiotherapy. Receptor source: a human donor with HPV-associated anogenital cancer.

V is TRBV4-1 and J is TRBJ2-3; possible D gene TRBD2, 7 bases. Per the germline V gene, CDR1 is MGHRA and CDR2 is YSYEKL. This CDR3 is built from 17 residues. Trimming removed 0 bases from V and 2 bases from J, with 15 bases in between. The CDR3 region has the DNA TGCGCCAGCAGCCAAGATGGTGGCGGGGGCTACACAGATACGCAGTATTTT. This sequence encodes CASSQDGGGGYTDTQYF.

The rearrangement links TRBV30 to TRBJ2-7; 11 nucleotides agree with TRBD2. The CDR3 spans 15 residues. Germline V gene sequence: CDR1 GTSNPN, CDR2 SVGIG (reference sequence). Trimming at V came to 2 bases and at J to 0 bases, leaving 3 bases not matched to a gene. This CDR3 reads CAWSIAGGSSYEQYF. The CDR3 DNA follows: TGTGCCTGGAGTATAGCGGGGGGGAGCTCCTACGAGCAGTACTTC.

The gene calls are TRBV6-6 and TRBJ1-1; D remains unclear. The germline CDR1 and CDR2 sequences are MNHNY and SVGAGI (reference sequence). V was trimmed by 4 bases and J by 1 base, leaving 7 bases between them. CDR3 length: 13 amino acids. Here the CDR3 DNA reads TGTGCCAGCAGTTCCCAGTCGAACACTGAAGCTTTCTTT. Translating it yields CASSSQSNTEAFF.

The chain joins TRBV18 to TRBJ1-2; 10 bases line up with TRBD1. Germline V gene lookup returns CDR1 KGHSH and CDR2 LQKENI. The length of the CDR3 is 17 residues. Trimming cost V 4 bases and J 2 bases; bases outside gene matches: 10. CDR3 bases: TGTGCCAGCTCACTCCGACAGCCGGGACAGGGGAACTATGGCTACACCTTC. As protein: CASSLRQPGQGNYGYTF.

The gene calls are TRBV2 and TRBJ2-2; D is possibly TRBD1 or TRBD2 (5 bases each). The CDR3 totals 14 residues. CDR1 SNHLY and CDR2 FYNNEI come from the germline V gene. The ends were cut back, 1 base at V and 7 bases at J, with 10 bases in the middle. In DNA form, the CDR3 reads TGTGCCAGCAGTGAAGGGGACGGAGGCGGGGAGCTGTTTTTT. Its translation is CASSEGDGGGELFF.

The chain is built from TRBV6-8 and TRBJ2-1, with TRBD2 matching 8 bases. Germline-derived CDR1 and CDR2 are MNHGY and SAAAGT. The CDR3 extends over 15 amino acids. V lost 5 bases to trimming and J lost 2 bases; unmatched junction nucleotides: 5. DNA for the CDR3: TGTGCCAGCAGTCTAACTAGCGGCCCCTACAATGAGCAGTTCTTC. This gives the protein CASSLTSGPYNEQFF.